Presented here are 18 T cell receptor beta chains from one specimen sequenced in a study of CD8+ T cells in alopecia areata. Stated treatment: oral pan-JAK inhibitor, 5-10 mg twice daily. Extraction of RNA preceded its reverse transcription into cDNA, which served as the sequencing template. Data came from immunoSEQ multiplex PCR; TCRdb stores just in-frame clones and leaves some out. The sample holds about 200,000 clones, less than 45% seen once. The specimen comprised CD4+ T cells sorted from blood, sampled between weeks 30 and 35, from a patient treated with tofacitinib. The receptors come from a human donor with alopecia areata.

This chain uses TRBV11-2 with TRBJ1-2, with D hard to call. Trimming stripped 5 bases from V and 4 bases from J, with 14 bases between. Germline assignment: CDR1 SGHAT and CDR2 FQNNGV. The CDR3 runs 14 residues. CDR3 residues: CASSPRAEGYGYTF. CDR3 sequence (DNA): TGTGCCAGCAGCCCCCGGGCCGAGGGCTATGGCTACACCTTC.

This clone has a handful of counts. The DNA of the CDR3 is TGTGCCTGGTCGCCGGACAGCTACTATGGCTACACCTTC. It encodes CAWSPDSYYGYTF. The chain employs TRBV30 and TRBJ1-2, with D maybe TRBD1 (6 bases). Trimming took 5 bases from V and 3 from J, leaving 13 bases between them. This CDR3 has 13 amino acids. CDR1 and CDR2 (germline): GTSNPN, SVGIG (reference sequence).

The chain couples TRBV15 to TRBJ2-2; 8 bases are a match to TRBD2. Germline V lookup: CDR1 LNHNV, CDR2 YYDKDF (reference sequence). J lost 5 bases, V lost 0 bases, and 11 bases had no gene match. This CDR3 has 18 amino acids. The CDR3 loop is CATSRDRGAGVGTGELFF. CDR3 bases: TGTGCCACCAGCAGAGATCGGGGAGCGGGAGTTGGGACCGGGGAGCTGTTTTTT.

V and J are TRBV15 and TRBJ2-1, with 14 bases lining up with TRBD2. Germline CDR1 reads LNHNV; CDR2 reads YYDKDF (reference sequence). The CDR3 is made up of 18 amino acids. The V segment lost 2 bases and the J segment 3 bases; nucleotides outside the gene matches: 6. For the CDR3, the DNA is TGTGCCACCAGCAGAAACAGACTAGCGGGAGGGATCTACAATGAGCAGTTCTTC. It yields the protein CATSRNRLAGGIYNEQFF.

The V call is TRBV5-1, the J call TRBJ2-5; D call uncertain. The CDR3 is made up of 10 amino acids. Germline CDR1 and CDR2: SGHRS and YFSETQ. V lost 0 bases to trimming and J lost 6 bases, with 0 bases between them. The CDR3 sequence is CASSLETQYF. CDR3 nucleotides: TGCGCCAGCAGCTTGGAGACCCAGTACTTC.

The chain has TRBV28 and TRBJ1-2, with a possible D match to TRBD1 (5 bases). The V and J ends lost 3 bases and 13 bases respectively, with 24 bases between them. This CDR3 spans 15 amino acids. Germline CDR1 reads MDHEN; CDR2 reads SYDVKM. As DNA, the CDR3 is TGTGCCAGCAGTTTCCCCTTTCAGGCGGCGGGGCGGAGCACCTTC. Amino acid sequence: CASSFPFQAAGRSTF.

CDR3 amino acids: CASSARQDRRLFF. Here the CDR3 DNA reads TGTGCCAGCAGTGCCCGACAGGACCGGCGGCTGTTTTTT. The rearrangement links TRBV27 to TRBJ1-4; a weak D match, TRBD1 (6 bases). Trimming left V 5 bases short and J 14 bases short, with 18 bases between. The CDR3 extends over 13 amino acids. Germline assignment: CDR1 MNHEY and CDR2 SMNVEV (reference sequence).

The chain links TRBV5-1 to TRBJ2-3; 11 bases agree with TRBD2. CDR3 length equals 16 residues. The trim removed 3 bases at V and 4 bases at J, leaving 7 bases unmatched. Germline-derived CDR1 and CDR2 are SGHRS and YFSETQ. CDR3 sequence (DNA): TGCGCCAGCAGCTCCCATAGCGGGGGGGCTTCAGATACGCAGTATTTT. Amino acid sequence: CASSSHSGGASDTQYF.

V gene TRBV11-1 combines with J gene TRBJ2-7, with D possibly TRBD1 on 5 matching bases. The germline V gene has CDR1 SGHAT and CDR2 FQDESV (reference sequence). The CDR3 contains 14 residues. Deletions cut 5 bases from V and 5 bases from J, with 16 bases between. CDR3 sequence: CASSPNRQRHEQYF. The CDR3 nucleotides are TGTGCCAGCAGCCCGAACCGACAGAGACACGAGCAGTACTTC.

The rearrangement joins TRBV13 to TRBJ2-1, with a weak D call TRBD1 (7 bases). The CDR3 spans 15 residues. In germline, CDR1 is PRHDT, CDR2 FYEKMQ (reference sequence). V lost 0 bases and J lost 6, with 12 bases in between. The CDR3 sequence: CASSLGQGRSNEQFF. Here the CDR3 DNA reads TGTGCCAGCAGCTTAGGACAGGGGAGGAGCAATGAGCAGTTCTTC.

In its sample, this clone was seen a few times. The chain uses TRBV6-5 and TRBJ1-1; no reliable D call. Per the germline V gene, CDR1 is MNHEY and CDR2 is SVGAGI. CDR3 length: 11 amino acids. V lost 10 bases, J lost 1 base, and 7 bases lay in between. The DNA of the CDR3 is TGTGCCACCTGGGGGAACACTGAAGCTTTCTTT. Translating it yields CATWGNTEAFF.

This chain uses TRBV29-1 with TRBJ2-7; D might be TRBD1 (5 bases). V was shortened by 5 bases and J by 1 base, with 12 bases between the two germline ends. The CDR3 spans 13 residues. Germline V gene lookup returns CDR1 SQVTM and CDR2 ANQGSEA. The CDR3 coding sequence is TGCAGCGTTTCCAGGGTTCTGTCCTACGAGCAGTACTTC. This codes for CSVSRVLSYEQYF.

This chain joins TRBV7-8 and TRBJ2-2, with TRBD1 identical over 10 bases. The CDR3 spans 15 residues. Germline V lookup: CDR1 SGHVS, CDR2 FQNEAQ. The J segment lost 4 bases and the V segment lost 1 base, leaving 0 bases of the junction unmatched. The CDR3 reads CASSLGDRGTGELFF. DNA of the CDR3: TGTGCCAGCAGCTTAGGGGACAGGGGCACCGGGGAGCTGTTTTTT.

The chain employs TRBV5-1 and TRBJ1-3; no clear D. This CDR3 has 14 amino acids. The V end lost 2 bases, the J end lost 0 bases, and 6 bases lay between the germline ends. Per germline, CDR1 SGHRS and CDR2 YFSETQ. The CDR3 DNA reads TGCGCCAGCAGCTTAAGTTTCTCTGGAAACACCATATATTTT. The encoded protein is CASSLSFSGNTIYF.

V and J are TRBV5-1 and TRBJ2-7; TRBD2 matches at 10 bases. The ends lost 2 bases at V and 5 bases at J; junction bases unmatched: 7. The CDR3 has 15 amino acids. The germline gives CDR1 SGHRS, CDR2 YFSETQ. The CDR3 spells CASSFRAGGPHEQYF. Written as DNA, the CDR3 is TGCGCCAGCAGCTTCAGAGCGGGAGGGCCCCACGAGCAGTACTTC.

This clone was counted only a few times. The rearrangement links TRBV30 to TRBJ2-7; TRBD2 matches at 7 bases. CDR3 size: 15 residues. V shed 0 bases and J 5 bases; nucleotides not matched to a gene: 10. Looked up from germline, CDR1 is GTSNPN and CDR2 is SVGIG (reference sequence). DNA of the CDR3: TGTGCCTGGAGTGTACCGGGCGGGAGTATCGACGAGCAGTACTTC. It yields the protein CAWSVPGGSIDEQYF. Supplemented by reference TRBV30 and TRBJ2-7, the full variable domain reads SQTIHQWPATLVQPVGSPLSLECTVEGTSNPNLYWYRQAAGRGLQLLFYSVGIGQISSEVPQNLSASRPQDRQFILSSKKLLLSDSGFYLCAWSVPGGSIDEQYFGPGTRLTVT.

The V gene is TRBV2, the J gene TRBJ1-3, with D perhaps TRBD1 (5 bases). This CDR3 contains 15 residues. The germline V and J ends were trimmed by 6 bases and 0 bases, with 12 bases remaining between them. Germline V CDR1 and CDR2: SNHLY, FYNNEI. Written as DNA, the CDR3 is TGTGCCAGCAGAAGGGACGGCTACTCTGGAAACACCATATATTTT. Protein product: CASRRDGYSGNTIYF.

In its sample, this clone was seen a few times. The V call is TRBV30, the J call TRBJ2-1, with unresolved D. Germline V gene data show CDR1 as GTSNPN and CDR2 as SVGIG (reference sequence). Trimming took 0 bases from V and 1 from J, leaving 10 bases between them. The CDR3 is 15 amino acids. The CDR3 here is CAWSVDTLSYNEQFF. CDR3 nucleotide sequence: TGTGCCTGGAGTGTTGACACACTTTCCTACAATGAGCAGTTCTTC. Full variable domain (rest looked up from reference TRBV30 and TRBJ2-1): SQTIHQWPATLVQPVGSPLSLECTVEGTSNPNLYWYRQAAGRGLQLLFYSVGIGQISSEVPQNLSASRPQDRQFILSSKKLLLSDSGFYLCAWSVDTLSYNEQFFGPGTRLTVL.